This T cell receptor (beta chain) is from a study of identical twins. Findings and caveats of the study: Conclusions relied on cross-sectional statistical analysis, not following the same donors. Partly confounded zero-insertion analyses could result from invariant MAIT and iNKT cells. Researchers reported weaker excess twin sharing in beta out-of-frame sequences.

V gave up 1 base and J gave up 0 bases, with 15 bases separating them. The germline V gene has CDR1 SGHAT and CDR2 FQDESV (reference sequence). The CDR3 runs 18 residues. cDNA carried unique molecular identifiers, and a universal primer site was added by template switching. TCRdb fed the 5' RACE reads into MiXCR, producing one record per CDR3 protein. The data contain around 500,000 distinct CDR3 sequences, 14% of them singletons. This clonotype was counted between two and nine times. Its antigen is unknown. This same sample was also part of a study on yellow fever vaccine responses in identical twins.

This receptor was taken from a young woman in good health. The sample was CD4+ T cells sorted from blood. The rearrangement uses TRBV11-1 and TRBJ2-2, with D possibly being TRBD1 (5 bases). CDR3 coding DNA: TGTGCCAGCAGCTTAGGGTGGCGGACACCTGCGAACACCGGGGAGCTGTTTTTT. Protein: CASSLGWRTPANTGELFF.